One and the same sample provided the 10 T cell receptor beta chains below, sequenced in a study of cytomegalovirus exposure and HLA in healthy donors. The study ran its PCR with 60 Vbeta and 13 Jbeta primers. Assay used: immunoSEQ multiplex PCR; TCRdb lists only in-frame clones, some missing. The table shows over 150,000 clones, with about 80% occurring only once. The specimen was PBMCs. These TCRs come from a woman aged 60 to 75 in good health and CMV-seropositive.

The rearrangement links TRBV4-1 to TRBJ2-5, with 7 bases fitting TRBD2. Per germline, CDR1 MGHRA and CDR2 YSYEKL. CDR3 length equals 14 residues. The V and J ends lost 1 base and 7 bases, in that order; junction bases with no gene match: 6. CDR3 sequence: CASSQAGGSWTQYF. In DNA, the CDR3 is TGCGCCAGCAGCCAAGCGGGGGGAAGTTGGACCCAGTACTTC.

The chain uses TRBV5-8 and TRBJ2-2; 7 nucleotides agree with TRBD1. V shed 5 bases and J 0 bases; nucleotides not matched to a gene: 4. This CDR3 has 15 residues. The germline CDR1 and CDR2 sequences are SGHTS and YDEGEE. The CDR3 region is CASSLGTANTGELFF. CDR3 in DNA: TGTGCCAGCAGTCTCGGGACAGCGAACACCGGGGAGCTGTTTTTT.

This clone was seen only a few times. The chain is built from TRBV19 and TRBJ1-1; TRBD1 is a possible D gene (6 bases). The length of the CDR3 is 15 residues. Germline values: CDR1 LNHDA, CDR2 SQIVND (reference sequence). With 3 bases removed from V and 4 bases from J, the gap between germline ends came to 15 bases. The CDR3, as DNA: TGTGCCAGTAGTATCCACAGGGACCGCGGCACTGAAGCTTTCTTT. Translation: CASSIHRDRGTEAFF.

V is TRBV30 and J is TRBJ2-1; 16 bases agree with TRBD2. Germline V gene lookup returns CDR1 GTSNPN and CDR2 SVGIG (reference sequence). V lost 6 bases, J lost 5 bases, and 10 bases stayed unmatched. The CDR3 length is 17 residues. The CDR3 protein is CACAVGGLAGGNNEQFF. CDR3 nucleotides: TGTGCCTGCGCTGTAGGGGGACTAGCGGGGGGGAACAATGAGCAGTTCTTC. The variable domain in full, with the rest retrieved from reference TRBV30 and TRBJ2-1, is SQTIHQWPATLVQPVGSPLSLECTVEGTSNPNLYWYRQAAGRGLQLLFYSVGIGQISSEVPQNLSASRPQDRQFILSSKKLLLSDSGFYLCACAVGGLAGGNNEQFFGPGTRLTVL.

V gene TRBV28 combines with J gene TRBJ1-5; 7 bases map to TRBD1. The CDR3 has 15 amino acids. Per germline, CDR1 MDHEN and CDR2 SYDVKM. The V gene end was trimmed by 4 bases and the J gene end by 6 bases; junction bases not matched to a gene: 9. For the CDR3, the DNA is TGTGCCAGCAGTTCGACTAGGGGGCCAGGTCAGCCCCAGCATTTT. It translates to CASSSTRGPGQPQHF.

This clone was recorded only once. The gene calls are TRBV4-1 and TRBJ1-1, with a weak D call TRBD1 (6 bases). V lost 0 bases, J lost 3 bases, and 11 bases lay in between. This CDR3 spans 15 amino acids. Germline loops: CDR1 MGHRA, CDR2 YSYEKL. The CDR3, as DNA: TGCGCCAGCAGCCAAGAAGGGGGTGGGTACACTGAAGCTTTCTTT. This encodes CASSQEGGGYTEAFF.

V gene TRBV6-1 combines with J gene TRBJ2-1; D ambiguous. The germline V gene encodes CDR1 MNHNS and CDR2 SASEGT. This CDR3 is 15 amino acids long. V was trimmed by 3 bases and J by 5 bases, leaving 14 bases between them. The CDR3 coding sequence is TGTGCCAGCAGTGACCCTATCCCCGTTAACAATGAGCAGTTCTTC. Amino acids: CASSDPIPVNNEQFF.

The chain joins TRBV18 to TRBJ2-2; D might be TRBD1 (6 bases). The germline gives CDR1 KGHSH, CDR2 LQKENI. CDR3 length: 14 amino acids. V was cut by 5 bases and J by 1 base, with 8 bases left in between. CDR3 nucleotides: TGTGCCAGCTCAGGGACACTGAACACCGGGGAGCTGTTTTTT. Its protein product is CASSGTLNTGELFF.

V is TRBV5-1 and J is TRBJ2-2; perhaps TRBD1 as D (5 bases). From germline, CDR1 is SGHRS and CDR2 YFSETQ. Trimming pared 2 bases from V and 2 bases from J, leaving 10 bases between. This CDR3 has 15 residues. CDR3 sequence (DNA): TGCGCCAGCAGCTTATTGACAGACAACACCGGGGAGCTGTTTTTT. Its protein product is CASSLLTDNTGELFF.

This clone has only a few counts. The junction departs from the called germline gene at one end, perhaps through a read error. The CDR3 sequence is CASSSQANGLTF. CDR3 sequence (DNA): TGTGCCAGCAGCTCCCAAGCCAACGGCCTGACTTTC. The rearrangement joins TRBV7-3 to TRBJ2-6, with D hard to call. From germline, CDR1 is SGHTA and CDR2 FQGTGA. The CDR3 spans 12 residues.